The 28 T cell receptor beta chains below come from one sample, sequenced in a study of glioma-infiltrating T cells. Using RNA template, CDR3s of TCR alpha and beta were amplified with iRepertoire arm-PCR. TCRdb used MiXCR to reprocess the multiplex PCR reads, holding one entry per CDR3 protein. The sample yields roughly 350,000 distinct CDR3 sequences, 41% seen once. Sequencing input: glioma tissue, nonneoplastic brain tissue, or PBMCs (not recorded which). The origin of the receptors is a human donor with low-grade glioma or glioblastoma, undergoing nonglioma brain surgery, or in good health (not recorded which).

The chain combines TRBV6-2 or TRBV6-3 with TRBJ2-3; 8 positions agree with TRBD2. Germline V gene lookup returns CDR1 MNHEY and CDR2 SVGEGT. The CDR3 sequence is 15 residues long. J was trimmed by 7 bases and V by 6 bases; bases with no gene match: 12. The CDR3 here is CASSRGAGEGYTQYF. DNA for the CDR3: TGTGCCAGCAGCCGCGGAGCGGGAGAGGGTTATACGCAGTATTTT.

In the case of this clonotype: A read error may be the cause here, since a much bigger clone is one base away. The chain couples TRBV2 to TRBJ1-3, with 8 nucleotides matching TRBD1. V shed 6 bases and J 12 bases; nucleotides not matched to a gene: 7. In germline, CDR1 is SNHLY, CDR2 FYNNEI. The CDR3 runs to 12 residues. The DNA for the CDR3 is TGTGCCAGCAGCCCTGGACAGGGAGGCATATATTTT. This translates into CASSPGQGGIYF.

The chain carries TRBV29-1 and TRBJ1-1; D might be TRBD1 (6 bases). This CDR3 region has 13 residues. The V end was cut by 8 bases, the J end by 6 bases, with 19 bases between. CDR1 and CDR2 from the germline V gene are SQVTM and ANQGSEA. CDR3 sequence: CSYSARGSAEAFF. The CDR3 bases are TGCAGCTACAGCGCCAGGGGATCGGCTGAAGCTTTCTTT. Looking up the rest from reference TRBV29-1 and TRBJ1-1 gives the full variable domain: SAVISQKPSRDICQRGTSLTIQCQVDSQVTMMFWYRQQPGQSLTLIATANQGSEATYESGFVIDKFPISRPNLTFSTLTVSNMSPEDSSIYLCSYSARGSAEAFFGQGTRLTVV.

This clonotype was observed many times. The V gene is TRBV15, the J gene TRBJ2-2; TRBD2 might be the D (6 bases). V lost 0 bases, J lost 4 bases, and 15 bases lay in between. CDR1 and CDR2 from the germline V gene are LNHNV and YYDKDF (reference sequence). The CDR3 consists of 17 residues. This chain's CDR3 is CATSRDMSGAFTGELFF. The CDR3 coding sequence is TGTGCCACCAGCAGAGATATGTCGGGAGCTTTCACCGGGGAGCTGTTTTTT.

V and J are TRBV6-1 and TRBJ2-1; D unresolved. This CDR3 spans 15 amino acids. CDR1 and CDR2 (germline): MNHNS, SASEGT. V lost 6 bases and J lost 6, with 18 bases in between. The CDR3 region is CASSRDGVIGNEQFF. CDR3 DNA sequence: TGTGCCAGCAGCCGCGACGGAGTGATAGGCAATGAGCAGTTCTTC.

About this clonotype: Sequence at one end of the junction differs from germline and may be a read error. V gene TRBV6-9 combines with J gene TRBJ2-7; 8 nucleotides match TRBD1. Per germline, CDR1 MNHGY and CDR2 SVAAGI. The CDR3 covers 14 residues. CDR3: CASGYSPDRAEQYF. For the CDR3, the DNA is TGTGCCAGCGGTTACAGCCCGGACAGGGCGGAGCAGTACTTC.

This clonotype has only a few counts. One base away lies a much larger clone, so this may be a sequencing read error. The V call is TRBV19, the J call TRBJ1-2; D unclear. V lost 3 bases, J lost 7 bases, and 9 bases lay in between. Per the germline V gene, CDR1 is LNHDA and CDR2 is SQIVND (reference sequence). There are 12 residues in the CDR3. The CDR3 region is CASSIPSGGYTF. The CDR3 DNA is TGTGCCAGTAGTATCCCTTCGGGTGGCTACACCTTC. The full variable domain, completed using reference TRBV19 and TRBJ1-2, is DGGITQSPKYLFRKEGQNVTLSCEQNLNHDAMYWYRQDPGQGLRLIYYSQIVNDFQKGDIAEGYSVSREKKESFPLTVTSAQKNPTAFYLCASSIPSGGYTFGSGTRLTVV.

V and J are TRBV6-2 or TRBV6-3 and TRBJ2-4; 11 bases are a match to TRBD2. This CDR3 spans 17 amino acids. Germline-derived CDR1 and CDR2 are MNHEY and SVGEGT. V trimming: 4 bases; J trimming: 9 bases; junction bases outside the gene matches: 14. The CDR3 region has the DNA TGTGCCAGCAGTTCTTATTCGACTAGCGGGATAGTTGTCATTCAGTACTTC. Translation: CASSSYSTSGIVVIQYF.

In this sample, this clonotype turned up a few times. CDR3 sequence reads: CSAILKVSEAYNEQFF. CDR3 DNA: TGCAGTGCTATCCTGAAAGTTAGCGAGGCCTACAATGAGCAGTTCTTC. V gene TRBV20-1 combines with J gene TRBJ2-1; D may be TRBD2 (5 bases). The V gene's germline CDR1 is DFQATT and CDR2 SNEGSKA (reference sequence). The CDR3 totals 16 residues. V was trimmed by 4 bases and J by 2 bases, leaving 18 bases between them.

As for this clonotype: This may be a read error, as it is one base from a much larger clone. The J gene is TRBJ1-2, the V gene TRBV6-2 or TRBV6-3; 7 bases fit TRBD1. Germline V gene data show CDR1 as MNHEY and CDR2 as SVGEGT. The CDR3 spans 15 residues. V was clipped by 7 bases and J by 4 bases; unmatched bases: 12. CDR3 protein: CASTRILDRPYGYTF. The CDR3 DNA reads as TGTGCCAGCACCCGTATTCTGGACAGGCCCTATGGCTACACCTTC.

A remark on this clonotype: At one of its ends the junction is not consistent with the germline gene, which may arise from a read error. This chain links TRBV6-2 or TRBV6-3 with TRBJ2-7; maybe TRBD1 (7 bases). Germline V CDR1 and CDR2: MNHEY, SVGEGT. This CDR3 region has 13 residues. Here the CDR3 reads CTSSSGGTYEQYF. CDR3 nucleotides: TGTACCAGCAGTTCAGGGGGGACCTACGAGCAGTACTTC.

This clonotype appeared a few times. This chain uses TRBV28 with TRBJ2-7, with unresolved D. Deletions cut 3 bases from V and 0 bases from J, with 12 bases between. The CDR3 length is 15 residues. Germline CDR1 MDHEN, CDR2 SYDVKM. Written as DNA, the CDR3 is TGTGCCAGCAGTTTCCGGACGGATAGCTCCTACGAGCAGTACTTC. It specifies CASSFRTDSSYEQYF. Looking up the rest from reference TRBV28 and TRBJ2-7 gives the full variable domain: DVKVTQSSRYLVKRTGEKVFLECVQDMDHENMFWYRQDPGLGLRLIYFSYDVKMKEKGDIPEGYSVSREKKERFSLILESASTNQTSMYLCASSFRTDSSYEQYFGPGTRLTVT.

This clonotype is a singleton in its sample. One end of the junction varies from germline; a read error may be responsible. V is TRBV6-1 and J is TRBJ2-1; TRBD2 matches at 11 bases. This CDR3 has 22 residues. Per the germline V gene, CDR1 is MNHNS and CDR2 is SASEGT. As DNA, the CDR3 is TGTACCAGCAGTCCCTGGACAGGCCCGGGACTAGCGGACCCCTCCCACTACAATGAGCAGTTCTTC. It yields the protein CTSSPWTGPGLADPSHYNEQFF.

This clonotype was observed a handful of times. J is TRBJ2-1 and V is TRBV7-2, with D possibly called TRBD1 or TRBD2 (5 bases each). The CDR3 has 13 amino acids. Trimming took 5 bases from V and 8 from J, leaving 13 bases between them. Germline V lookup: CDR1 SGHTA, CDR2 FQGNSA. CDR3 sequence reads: CASSAPSRDEQFF. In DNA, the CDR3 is TGTGCCAGCAGCGCTCCTAGCAGGGATGAGCAGTTCTTC.

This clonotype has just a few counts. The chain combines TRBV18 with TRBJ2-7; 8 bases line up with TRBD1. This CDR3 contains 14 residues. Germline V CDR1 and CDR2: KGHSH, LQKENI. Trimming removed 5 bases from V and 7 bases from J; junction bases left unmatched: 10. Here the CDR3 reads CASSSAQGAGEQYF. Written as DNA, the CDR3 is TGTGCCAGCTCAAGCGCCCAGGGGGCTGGTGAGCAGTACTTC.

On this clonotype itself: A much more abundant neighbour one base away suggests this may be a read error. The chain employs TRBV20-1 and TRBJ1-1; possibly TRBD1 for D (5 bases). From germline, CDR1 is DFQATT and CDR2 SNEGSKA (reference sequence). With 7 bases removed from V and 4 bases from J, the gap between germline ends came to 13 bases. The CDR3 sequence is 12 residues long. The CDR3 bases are TGCAGTGTTAGGGGTTGGAGCACTGAAGCTTTCTTT. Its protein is CSVRGWSTEAFF.

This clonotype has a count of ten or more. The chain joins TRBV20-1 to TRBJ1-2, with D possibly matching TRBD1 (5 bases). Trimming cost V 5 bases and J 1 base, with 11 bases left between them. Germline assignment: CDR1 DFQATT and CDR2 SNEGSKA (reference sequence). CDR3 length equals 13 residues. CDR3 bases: TGCAGTGCTTCGGGACGGAGTAACTATGGCTACACCTTC. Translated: CSASGRSNYGYTF.

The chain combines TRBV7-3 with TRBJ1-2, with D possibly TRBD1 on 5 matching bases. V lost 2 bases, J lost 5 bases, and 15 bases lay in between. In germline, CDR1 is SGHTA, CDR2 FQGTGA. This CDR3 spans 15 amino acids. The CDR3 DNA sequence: TGTGCCAGCAGCTTACATTCCGGGACCGGGTATGGCTACACCTTC. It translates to CASSLHSGTGYGYTF.

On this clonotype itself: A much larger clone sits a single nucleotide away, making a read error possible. CDR3 sequence (DNA): TGTGCCAGCAGTTTATTGCTAGCGGGAGGGCCGTATGAGCAGTACTTC. The encoded protein is CASSLLLAGGPYEQYF. V gene TRBV27 combines with J gene TRBJ2-7; the match to TRBD2 covers 12 bases. Per the germline V gene, CDR1 is MNHEY and CDR2 is SMNVEV (reference sequence). The trim removed 1 base at V and 7 bases at J, leaving 8 bases unmatched. This CDR3 has 16 amino acids.

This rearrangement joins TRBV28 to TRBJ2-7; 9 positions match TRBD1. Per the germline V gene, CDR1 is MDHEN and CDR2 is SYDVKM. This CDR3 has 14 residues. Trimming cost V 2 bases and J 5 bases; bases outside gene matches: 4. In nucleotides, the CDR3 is TGTGCCAGCAGTTTAGTACAGGGGGCGGACGAGCAGTACTTC. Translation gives CASSLVQGADEQYF.

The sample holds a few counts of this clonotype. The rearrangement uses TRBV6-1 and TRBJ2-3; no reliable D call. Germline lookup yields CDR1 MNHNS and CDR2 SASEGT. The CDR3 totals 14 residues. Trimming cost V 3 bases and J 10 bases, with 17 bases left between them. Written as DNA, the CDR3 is TGTGCCAGCAGTGAGACTCGTTCCTACGGTCCGCAGTATTTT. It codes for CASSETRSYGPQYF.

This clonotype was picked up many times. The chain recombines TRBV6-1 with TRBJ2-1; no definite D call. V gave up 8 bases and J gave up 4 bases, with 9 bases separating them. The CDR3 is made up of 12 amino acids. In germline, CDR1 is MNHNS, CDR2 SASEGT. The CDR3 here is CASGMWYNEQFF. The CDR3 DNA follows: TGTGCCAGCGGAATGTGGTACAATGAGCAGTTCTTC.

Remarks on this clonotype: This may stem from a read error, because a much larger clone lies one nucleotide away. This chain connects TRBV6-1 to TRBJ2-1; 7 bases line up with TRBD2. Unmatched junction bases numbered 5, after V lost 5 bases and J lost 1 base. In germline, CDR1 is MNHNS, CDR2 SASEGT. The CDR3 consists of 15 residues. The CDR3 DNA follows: TGTGCCAGCAGTCACCGCGGGAGTTCCTACAATGAGCAGTTCTTC. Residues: CASSHRGSSYNEQFF.

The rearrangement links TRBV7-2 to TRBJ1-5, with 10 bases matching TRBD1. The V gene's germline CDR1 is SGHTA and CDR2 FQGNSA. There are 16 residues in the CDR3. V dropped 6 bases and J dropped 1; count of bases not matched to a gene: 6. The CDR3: CASRRDRGPSNQPQHF. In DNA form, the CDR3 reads TGTGCCAGCAGAAGGGACAGGGGACCGAGCAATCAGCCCCAGCATTTT.

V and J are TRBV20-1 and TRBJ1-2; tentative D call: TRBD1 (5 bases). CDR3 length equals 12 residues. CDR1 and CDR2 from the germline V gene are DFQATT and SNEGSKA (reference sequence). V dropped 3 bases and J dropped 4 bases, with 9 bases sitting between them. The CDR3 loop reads CSASRVSYGYTF. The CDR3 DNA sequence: TGCAGTGCTAGCAGGGTCAGCTATGGCTACACCTTC.

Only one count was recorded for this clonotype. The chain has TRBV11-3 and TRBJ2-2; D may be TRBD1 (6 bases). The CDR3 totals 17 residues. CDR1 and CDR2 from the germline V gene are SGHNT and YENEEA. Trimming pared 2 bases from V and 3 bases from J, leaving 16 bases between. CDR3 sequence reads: CASSLWQGWGDTGELFF. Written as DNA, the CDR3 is TGTGCCAGCAGCTTATGGCAGGGGTGGGGTGACACCGGGGAGCTGTTTTTT.

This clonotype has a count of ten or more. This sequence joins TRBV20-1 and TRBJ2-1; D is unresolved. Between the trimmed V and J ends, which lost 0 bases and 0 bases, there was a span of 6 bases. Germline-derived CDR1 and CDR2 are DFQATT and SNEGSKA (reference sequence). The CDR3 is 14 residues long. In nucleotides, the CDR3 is TGCAGTGCTAGAGAGGCGTACTCCTACAATGAGCAGTTCTTC. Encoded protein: CSAREAYSYNEQFF.

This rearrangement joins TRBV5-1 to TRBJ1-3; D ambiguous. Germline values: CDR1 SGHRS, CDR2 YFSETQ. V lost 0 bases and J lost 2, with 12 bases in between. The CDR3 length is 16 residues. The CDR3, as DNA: TGCGCCAGCAGCTTGGAGGTAGCGGGGACTGGAAACACCATATATTTT. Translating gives CASSLEVAGTGNTIYF.